This T cell receptor (beta chain) stems from a study of cytomegalovirus exposure and HLA in healthy donors. In the study overall: Caucasian-associated ancestry cluster membership applied to less than 85% of several hundred genotyped donors.

The PCR ran on 60 Vbeta and 13 Jbeta primers. TCRdb's copy holds only in-frame clones and misses some; the assay was immunoSEQ multiplex PCR. The sample consists of more than 110,000 clones, 9.7% of them appearing once. This clone occurred a few times. Its antigen is not known. General study results and limits: Presence/absence results assume similar sequencing depth per donor, which may not hold. Links to common viral pathogens appeared, in a later analysis, for several of the most significant clusters. A missense DCLRE1C variant was associated with V- and J-gene trimming of TCR beta chains in a later analysis, and an independent cohort replicated the association.

V was pared by 1 base and J by 2 bases, with 9 bases between. The CDR3 sequence is 15 residues long. Germline V gene sequence: CDR1 LNHNV, CDR2 YYDKDF (reference sequence). The J gene is TRBJ1-3, the V gene TRBV15; D may be TRBD1 (5 bases). Sequences were obtained from PBMCs. The source of this sequence is a man in his fifties in good health and CMV-seronegative. The CDR3 here is CATSRGGGAGNTIYF. The CDR3 DNA follows: TGTGCCACCAGCAGAGGCGGAGGGGCTGGAAACACCATATATTTT.